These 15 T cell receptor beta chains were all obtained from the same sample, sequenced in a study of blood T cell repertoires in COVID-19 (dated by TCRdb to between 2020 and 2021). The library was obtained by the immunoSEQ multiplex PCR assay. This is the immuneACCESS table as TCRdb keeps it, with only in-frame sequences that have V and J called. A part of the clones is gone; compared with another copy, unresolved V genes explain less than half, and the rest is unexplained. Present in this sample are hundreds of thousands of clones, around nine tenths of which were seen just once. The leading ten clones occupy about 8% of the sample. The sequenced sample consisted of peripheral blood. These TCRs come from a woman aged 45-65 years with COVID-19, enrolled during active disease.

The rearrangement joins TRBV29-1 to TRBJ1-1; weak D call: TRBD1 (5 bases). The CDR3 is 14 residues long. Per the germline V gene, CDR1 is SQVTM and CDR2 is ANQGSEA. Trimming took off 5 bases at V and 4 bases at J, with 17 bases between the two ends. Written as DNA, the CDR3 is TGCAGCGTTTCTATGGGGCAGGGTAGCACTGAAGCTTTCTTT. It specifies CSVSMGQGSTEAFF.

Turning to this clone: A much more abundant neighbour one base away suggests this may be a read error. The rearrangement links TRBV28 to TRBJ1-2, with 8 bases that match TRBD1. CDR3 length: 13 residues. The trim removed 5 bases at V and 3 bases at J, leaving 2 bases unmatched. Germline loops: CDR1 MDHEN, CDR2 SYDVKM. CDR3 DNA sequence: TGTGCCAGCAGTGAACAGGGGGACTATGGCTACACCTTC. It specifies CASSEQGDYGYTF.

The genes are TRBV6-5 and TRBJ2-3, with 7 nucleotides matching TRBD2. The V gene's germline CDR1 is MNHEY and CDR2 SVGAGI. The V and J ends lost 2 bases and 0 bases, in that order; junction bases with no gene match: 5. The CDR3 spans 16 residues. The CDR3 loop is CASSYAPRGSTDTQYF. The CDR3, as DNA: TGTGCCAGCAGTTACGCTCCGCGGGGGAGCACAGATACGCAGTATTTT.

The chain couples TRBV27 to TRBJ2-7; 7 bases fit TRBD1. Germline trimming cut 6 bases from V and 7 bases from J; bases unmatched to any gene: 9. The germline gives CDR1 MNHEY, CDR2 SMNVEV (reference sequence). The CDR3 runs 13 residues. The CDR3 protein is CASRPSGTEEQYF. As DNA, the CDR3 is TGTGCCAGCAGGCCCTCCGGGACAGAGGAGCAGTACTTC.

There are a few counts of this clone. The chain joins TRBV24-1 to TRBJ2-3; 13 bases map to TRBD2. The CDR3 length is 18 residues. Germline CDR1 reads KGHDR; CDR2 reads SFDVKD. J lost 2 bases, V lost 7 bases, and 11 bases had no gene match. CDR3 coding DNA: TGTGCCACCAGCTCCGGGACTAGCGGGGTTGGGCCCACAGATACGCAGTATTTT. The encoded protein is CATSSGTSGVGPTDTQYF.

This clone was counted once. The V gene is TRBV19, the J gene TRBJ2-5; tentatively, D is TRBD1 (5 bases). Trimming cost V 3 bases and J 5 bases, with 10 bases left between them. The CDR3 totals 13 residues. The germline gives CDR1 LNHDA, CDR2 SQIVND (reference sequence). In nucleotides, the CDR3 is TGTGCCAGTAGTATCAGGGTACGGGAGACCCAGTACTTC. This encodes CASSIRVRETQYF. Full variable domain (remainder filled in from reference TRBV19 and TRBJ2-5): DGGITQSPKYLFRKEGQNVTLSCEQNLNHDAMYWYRQDPGQGLRLIYYSQIVNDFQKGDIAEGYSVSREKKESFPLTVTSAQKNPTAFYLCASSIRVRETQYFGPGTRLLVL.

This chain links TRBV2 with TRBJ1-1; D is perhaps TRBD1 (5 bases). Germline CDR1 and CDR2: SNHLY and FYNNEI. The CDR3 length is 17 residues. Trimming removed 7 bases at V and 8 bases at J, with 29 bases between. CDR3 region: CASILGGAVIRPPEAFF. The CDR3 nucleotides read TGTGCCAGCATCCTCGGAGGGGCCGTAATTCGGCCGCCAGAAGCTTTCTTT.

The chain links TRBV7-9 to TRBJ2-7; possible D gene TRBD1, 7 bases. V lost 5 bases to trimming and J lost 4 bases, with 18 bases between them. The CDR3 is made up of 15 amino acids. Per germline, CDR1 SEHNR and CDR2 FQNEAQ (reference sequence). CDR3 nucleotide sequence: TGTGCCAGCAGCCCCCGGCAGGGGGGTCGTTACGAGCAGTACTTC. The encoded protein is CASSPRQGGRYEQYF.

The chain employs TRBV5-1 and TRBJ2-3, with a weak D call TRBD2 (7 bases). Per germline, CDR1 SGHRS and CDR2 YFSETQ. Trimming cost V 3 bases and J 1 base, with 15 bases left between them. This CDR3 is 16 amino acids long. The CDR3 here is CASSWGGVRRTDTQYF. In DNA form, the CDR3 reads TGCGCCAGCAGCTGGGGGGGCGTTAGACGCACAGATACGCAGTATTTT.

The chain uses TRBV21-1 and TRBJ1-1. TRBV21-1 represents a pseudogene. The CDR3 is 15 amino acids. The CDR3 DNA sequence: TGTGCCAGCAGCAAAGAGGGCGTGGGGGGCACTGAAGCTTTCTTT. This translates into CASSKEGVGGTEAFF.

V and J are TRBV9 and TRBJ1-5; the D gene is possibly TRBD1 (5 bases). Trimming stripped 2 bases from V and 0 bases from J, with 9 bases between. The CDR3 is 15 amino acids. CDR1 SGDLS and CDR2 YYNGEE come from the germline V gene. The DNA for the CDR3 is TGTGCCAGCAGCGTTCAGGGTAATAGCAATCAGCCCCAGCATTTT. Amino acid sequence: CASSVQGNSNQPQHF.

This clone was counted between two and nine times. CDR3 sequence (DNA): TGTGCCAGCTCACCAAGTACAGGCAGGCTGAACACTGAAGCTTTCTTT. Amino acids: CASSPSTGRLNTEAFF. The rearrangement uses TRBV18 and TRBJ1-1, with TRBD1 as a possible D gene (5 bases). Trimming stripped 2 bases from V and 0 bases from J, with 13 bases between. The germline V gene has CDR1 KGHSH and CDR2 LQKENI. This CDR3 is built from 16 residues. The full variable domain, in which reference TRBV18 and TRBJ1-1 provide the parts outside the CDR3, is NAGVMQNPRHLVRRRGQEARLRCSPMKGHSHVYWYRQLPEEGLKFMVYLQKENIIDESGMPKERFSAEFPKEGPSILRIQQVVRGDSAAYFCASSPSTGRLNTEAFFGQGTRLTVV.

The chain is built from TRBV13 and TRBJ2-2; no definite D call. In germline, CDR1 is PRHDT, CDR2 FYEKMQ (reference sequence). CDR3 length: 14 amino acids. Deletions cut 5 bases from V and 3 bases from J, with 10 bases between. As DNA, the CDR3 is TGTGCCAGCAGCCTAGAGACTTACACCGGGGAGCTGTTTTTT. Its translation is CASSLETYTGELFF.

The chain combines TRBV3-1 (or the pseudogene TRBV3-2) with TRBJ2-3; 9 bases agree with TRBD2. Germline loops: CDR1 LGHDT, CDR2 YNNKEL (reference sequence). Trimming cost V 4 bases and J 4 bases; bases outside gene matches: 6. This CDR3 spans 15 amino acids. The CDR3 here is CASSLRGGRADTQYF. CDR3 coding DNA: TGTGCCAGCAGCCTGCGGGGGGGCCGCGCAGATACGCAGTATTTT.

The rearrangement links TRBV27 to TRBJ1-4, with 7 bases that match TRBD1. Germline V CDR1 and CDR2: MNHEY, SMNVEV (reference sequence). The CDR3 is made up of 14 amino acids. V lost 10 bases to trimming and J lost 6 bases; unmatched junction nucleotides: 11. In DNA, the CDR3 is TGTGCCACCTCCCCGACAGGGCCGGATGAAAAACTGTTTTTT. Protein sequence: CATSPTGPDEKLFF.